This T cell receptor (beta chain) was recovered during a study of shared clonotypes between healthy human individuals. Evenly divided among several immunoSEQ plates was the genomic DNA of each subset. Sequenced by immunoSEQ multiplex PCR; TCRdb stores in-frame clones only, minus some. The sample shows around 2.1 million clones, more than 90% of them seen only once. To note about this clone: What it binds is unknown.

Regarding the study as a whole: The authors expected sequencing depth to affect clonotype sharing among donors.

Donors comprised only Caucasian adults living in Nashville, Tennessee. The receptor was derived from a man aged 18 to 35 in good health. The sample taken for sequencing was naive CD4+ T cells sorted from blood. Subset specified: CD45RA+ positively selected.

CDR3 DNA sequence: TGTGCCAGCTCACCACCCGGGGGAGGAGGTGGAGGCACCGGGGAGCTGTTTTTT. It codes for CASSPPGGGGGGTGELFF. The chain uses TRBV18 and TRBJ2-2; D is possibly TRBD2 (6 bases). Germline V gene lookup returns CDR1 KGHSH and CDR2 LQKENI. V was shortened by 0 bases and J by 4 bases, with 18 bases between the two germline ends. CDR3 length: 18 residues.